These 21 T cell receptor beta chains share one sample of origin, sequenced in a study of T cell responses to AZD1222 COVID-19 vaccine. TCRdb keeps only in-frame clones here, not all; method: immunoSEQ multiplex PCR. The sample contains some 100,000 clones, 91% of which appear only once. The source was peripheral blood, collected on day 0 of AZD1222 vaccination. These TCRs come from an adult in good health.

The V gene is TRBV19, the J gene TRBJ2-1, with 9 bases lining up with TRBD1. There are 13 residues in the CDR3. From germline, CDR1 is LNHDA and CDR2 SQIVND (reference sequence). The trim removed 6 bases at V and 8 bases at J, leaving 5 bases unmatched. This chain's CDR3 is CASSIRDRDEQFF. CDR3 sequence (DNA): TGTGCCAGTAGCATCCGGGACAGGGATGAGCAGTTCTTC.

The chain has TRBV19 and TRBJ2-3; D is uncertain. Germline assignment: CDR1 LNHDA and CDR2 SQIVND (reference sequence). The length of the CDR3 is 13 residues. V was shortened by 1 base and J by 2 bases, with 4 bases between the two germline ends. The CDR3 bases are TGTGCCAGTAGTATAGGGGACACAGATACGCAGTATTTT. This encodes CASSIGDTDTQYF.

This chain uses TRBV4-1 with TRBJ2-1; 8 bases align to TRBD2. This CDR3 is 16 amino acids long. V lost 3 bases, J lost 2 bases, and 6 bases stayed unmatched. In germline, CDR1 is MGHRA, CDR2 YSYEKL. CDR3: CASSQTGTRTYNEQFF. The CDR3 region has the DNA TGCGCCAGCAGCCAGACCGGGACTAGGACCTACAATGAGCAGTTCTTC.

This chain uses TRBV24-1 with TRBJ2-3; tentative D call: TRBD1 (6 bases). Germline V gene lookup returns CDR1 KGHDR and CDR2 SFDVKD. CDR3 size: 16 residues. V lost 2 bases and J lost 0, with 11 bases in between. DNA of the CDR3: TGTGCCACCAGTGATTATACGCAGGGGAGCACAGATACGCAGTATTTT. As protein: CATSDYTQGSTDTQYF.

In its sample, this clone was seen once. This chain joins TRBV25-1 and TRBJ1-2, with 9 bases that match TRBD1. This CDR3 is built from 13 residues. Germline loops: CDR1 MGHDK, CDR2 SYGVNS. V shed 2 bases and J 7 bases; nucleotides not matched to a gene: 2. In DNA form, the CDR3 reads TGTGCCAGCAGTGAACCGGGACAGGGTGGCTACACCTTC. Encoded protein: CASSEPGQGGYTF.

The V call is TRBV6-5, the J call TRBJ2-2, with 7 bases matching TRBD2. The CDR3 is made up of 14 amino acids. Germline CDR1 MNHEY, CDR2 SVGAGI. V dropped 11 bases and J dropped 5; count of bases not matched to a gene: 11. The CDR3 DNA reads TGTGCCGGACGCTCCAGCGGGGAAACCGGGGAGCTGTTTTTT. As protein: CAGRSSGETGELFF.

The CDR3 is CSTTGGGTEAFF. The DNA for the CDR3 is TGCAGCACGACGGGGGGAGGCACTGAAGCTTTCTTT. The V gene is TRBV29-1, the J gene TRBJ1-1; D possibly corresponds to TRBD1 (5 bases). The CDR3 has 12 residues. The V gene lost 8 bases and the J gene lost 4 bases, with 14 bases spanning the gap. The germline CDR1 and CDR2 sequences are SQVTM and ANQGSEA.

The chain employs TRBV19 and TRBJ1-4; D is possibly TRBD1 (5 bases). CDR1 and CDR2 (germline): LNHDA, SQIVND (reference sequence). The germline V and J ends were trimmed by 3 bases and 8 bases, with 16 bases remaining between them. The CDR3 consists of 15 residues. The CDR3 loop is CASSIATDRMEKLFF. In nucleotides, the CDR3 is TGTGCCAGTAGTATTGCGACAGACCGGATGGAAAAACTGTTTTTT.

J is TRBJ1-6 and V is TRBV2, with D tentatively TRBD1 (5 bases). Trimming took off 6 bases at V and 0 bases at J, with 9 bases between the two ends. CDR1 and CDR2 (germline): SNHLY, FYNNEI. CDR3 length: 15 amino acids. The CDR3 bases are TGTGCCAGCAGGGCACAGGACTCCTATAATTCACCCCTCCACTTT. Its translation: CASRAQDSYNSPLHF.

V is TRBV19 and J is TRBJ2-1; 10 positions match TRBD2. This CDR3 is 15 amino acids long. With V trimmed by 4 bases and J by 4 bases, 4 bases remained unmatched. Germline V lookup: CDR1 LNHDA, CDR2 SQIVND (reference sequence). The CDR3 DNA is TGTGCCAGTAGTAACCTAGCGGGAGATTACAATGAGCAGTTCTTC. This encodes CASSNLAGDYNEQFF.

J is TRBJ2-3 and V is TRBV5-4, with D tentatively TRBD1 (6 bases). The V end was cut by 0 bases, the J end by 5 bases, with 16 bases between. The CDR3 runs 16 residues. Germline V gene data show CDR1 as SGHNT and CDR2 as YYREEE (reference sequence). This CDR3 reads CASSLVGAGDGDTQYF. The CDR3 coding sequence is TGTGCCAGCAGCTTGGTTGGTGCAGGGGACGGAGATACGCAGTATTTT.

The V call is TRBV5-1, the J call TRBJ1-1; 9 bases are shared with TRBD1. From germline, CDR1 is SGHRS and CDR2 YFSETQ. CDR3 length equals 16 residues. V was clipped by 4 bases and J by 5 bases; unmatched bases: 12. CDR3 in DNA: TGCGCCAGCAGCCTTCAAATACCGGGACAGGGTACTGAAGCTTTCTTT. As protein: CASSLQIPGQGTEAFF.

This chain links TRBV4-1 with TRBJ1-1; 8 bases agree with TRBD1. This CDR3 has 16 amino acids. CDR1 is MGHRA, CDR2 YSYEKL, per germline. After removal of 3 bases from V and 1 base from J, the junction contained 7 bases not matched to a gene. CDR3 sequence reads: CASSHANRGSNTEAFF. CDR3 bases: TGCGCCAGCAGCCATGCTAACAGGGGGTCGAACACTGAAGCTTTCTTT.

The chain joins TRBV25-1 to TRBJ1-2; 8 positions agree with TRBD1. J gave up 0 bases and V 7 bases, and 13 bases lay outside the gene matches. CDR3 length equals 17 residues. CDR1 is MGHDK and CDR2 is SYGVNS in the germline V gene. CDR3 bases: TGTGCCAGCACACTGACAGGGGTCCGAGTTCCTAACTATGGCTACACCTTC. The encoded protein is CASTLTGVRVPNYGYTF.

V usage is TRBV7-2 and J usage is TRBJ1-3; D remains unclear. CDR1 is SGHTA and CDR2 is FQGNSA in the germline V gene. V was cut by 1 base and J by 4 bases, with 11 bases left in between. The CDR3 consists of 15 residues. CDR3 protein: CASSLERREGNTIYF. CDR3 nucleotides: TGTGCCAGCAGCTTAGAGAGGAGGGAGGGAAACACCATATATTTT.

CDR3 DNA sequence: TGTGCCAGCAGCAGGGACAGCTCTCCTGGCTACACCTTC. Translating it yields CASSRDSSPGYTF. V gene TRBV27 combines with J gene TRBJ1-2; TRBD1 matches 7 bases. This CDR3 contains 13 residues. Germline CDR1 and CDR2: MNHEY and SMNVEV (reference sequence). With 6 bases clipped from V and 7 bases from J, the junction kept 8 bases outside the gene matches.

This clone came up once. The CDR3 sequence is CASSLGGLTDTQYF. CDR3 bases: TGTGCCAGCAGCTTAGGGGGACTCACAGATACGCAGTATTTT. The chain links TRBV7-6 to TRBJ2-3; possible D gene TRBD2, 6 bases. This CDR3 has 14 residues. From germline, CDR1 is SGHVS and CDR2 FNYEAQ. V was pared by 1 base and J by 2 bases, with 7 bases between.

Only one count was recorded for this clone. The chain is built from TRBV19 and TRBJ2-3; 7 nucleotides agree with TRBD1. CDR1 LNHDA and CDR2 SQIVND come from the germline V gene (reference sequence). This CDR3 contains 14 residues. The J segment lost 2 bases and the V segment lost 3 bases, leaving 2 bases of the junction unmatched. CDR3 region: CASSIGQATDTQYF. The CDR3 nucleotides are TGTGCCAGTAGTATCGGACAGGCCACAGATACGCAGTATTTT.

This clone ranks as medium-sized. V is TRBV28 and J is TRBJ2-4; 9 bases fit TRBD2. There are 16 residues in the CDR3. V trimming: 7 bases; J trimming: 2 bases; junction bases outside the gene matches: 9. CDR1 and CDR2 (germline): MDHEN, SYDVKM. The CDR3 region is CASTLWRGGPKNIQYF. DNA for the CDR3: TGTGCCAGCACCTTGTGGCGGGGGGGCCCCAAAAACATTCAGTACTTC.

The V and J genes are TRBV3-1 (or the pseudogene TRBV3-2) and TRBJ2-7, with a weak D call TRBD2 (6 bases). Germline CDR1 is LGHDT and CDR2 is YNNKEL (reference sequence). V shed 3 bases and J shed 0 bases, with 12 bases lying between them. CDR3 length: 15 residues. The CDR3 nucleotides are TGTGCCAGCAGCCAGCCCGCGGGGCGCTCCTACGAGCAGTACTTC. It translates to CASSQPAGRSYEQYF.

This rearrangement joins TRBV7-9 to TRBJ2-7, with D possibly matching TRBD2 (5 bases). The CDR3 is 12 residues long. Between the trimmed V and J ends, which lost 1 base and 7 bases, there was a span of 8 bases. Germline CDR1 SEHNR, CDR2 FQNEAQ (reference sequence). The CDR3 DNA sequence: TGTGCCAGCAGCTTAGTTGCGGGTGAGCAGTACTTC. Protein: CASSLVAGEQYF.